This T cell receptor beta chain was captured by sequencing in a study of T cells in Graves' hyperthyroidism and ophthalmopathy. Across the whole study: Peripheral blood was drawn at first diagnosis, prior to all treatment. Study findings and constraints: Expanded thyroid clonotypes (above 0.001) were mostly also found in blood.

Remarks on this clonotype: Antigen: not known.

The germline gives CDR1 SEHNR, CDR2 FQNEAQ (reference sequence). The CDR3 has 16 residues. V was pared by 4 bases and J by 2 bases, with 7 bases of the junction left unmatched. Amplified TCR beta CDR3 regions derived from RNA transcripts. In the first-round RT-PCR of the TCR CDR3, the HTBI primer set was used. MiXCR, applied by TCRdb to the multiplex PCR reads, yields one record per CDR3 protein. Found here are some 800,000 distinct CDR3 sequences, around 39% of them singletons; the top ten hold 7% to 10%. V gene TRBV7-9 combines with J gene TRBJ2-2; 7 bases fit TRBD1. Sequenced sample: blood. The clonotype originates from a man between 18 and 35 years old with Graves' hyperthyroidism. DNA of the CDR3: TGTGCCAGCAGCTCCGGACAGGTGGGAAACACCGGGGAGCTGTTTTTT. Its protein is CASSSGQVGNTGELFF.